This T cell receptor beta chain emerged from a study of beta chain features in type 1 diabetes. General observations from the study: Among patients with Type 1 diabetes, TCRB CDR3s were moderately but significantly shorter in every one of the four CD4+ subsets.

This clone was counted between two and nine times. No antigen is known for it. The sequenced template was cDNA made from the entire isolated RNA. The data were produced by immunoSEQ multiplex PCR, yet TCRdb's version contains in-frame clones alone and is incomplete. The sample holds 310,000 or so clones, less than 9.5% seen once. The material sequenced was central memory CD4+ T cells from blood. The TCR originated in a woman between 18 and 29 years old in good health.

CDR3 DNA: TGTGCCAGCAGCTTATTCGCTGAAGCTTTCTTT. Protein product: CASSLFAEAFF. The chain links TRBV7-9 to TRBJ1-1; D call uncertain. Germline CDR1 reads SEHNR; CDR2 reads FQNEAQ (reference sequence). CDR3 length: 11 residues. V was clipped by 2 bases and J by 6 bases, with 4 bases between them. The full variable domain, rest sourced from reference TRBV7-9 and TRBJ1-1, is DTGVSQNPRHKITKRGQNVTFRCDPISEHNRLYWYRQTLGQGPEFLTYFQNEAQLEKSRLLSDRFSAERPKGSFSTLEIQRTEQGDSAMYLCASSLFAEAFFGQGTRLTVV.